This TCR beta chain is drawn from a study of blood T cell repertoires in COVID-19. Study at large: Researchers got acute and convalescent COVID-19 samples from the United States, Italy and Spain. In each case, the material was cDNA or gDNA derived from T cells, B-cell-depleted T cells, or PBMCs.

Clones were sequenced by immunoSEQ multiplex PCR, and TCRdb holds only the in-frame ones, with some missing. The sample carries under 450,000 clones, over 65% recorded once. V shed 4 bases and J 3 bases; nucleotides not matched to a gene: 8. Germline V gene data show CDR1 as LGHDT and CDR2 as YNNKEL (reference sequence). This CDR3 comprises 15 residues. The receptor was derived from a human donor with acute or convalescent COVID-19. The donor label of this sample is uncertain. The sample was peripheral blood. This chain links TRBV3-1 (or the pseudogene TRBV3-2) with TRBJ1-2; TRBD1 aligns across 7 bases. The CDR3 DNA follows: TGTGCCAGCAGCCGTGAGGGGGCCAGGGACTATGGCTACACCTTC. Protein product: CASSREGARDYGYTF.